The 20 T cell receptor beta chains presented below share a single source sample, sequenced in a study of technical replicates of blood from four donors. TCRdb's table, derived via immunoSEQ multiplex PCR, lists solely in-frame clones and lacks some. This repertoire shows 84,000 or so clones, roughly 94% found once; its top ten account for less than 0.3%. Sequencing was done on a sample of T cells isolated from PBMCs. The receptors come from a human donor in good health.

This clone has a single count. J is TRBJ2-7 and V is TRBV4-2; 11 positions agree with TRBD2. CDR1 LGHNA and CDR2 YNFKEQ come from the germline V gene. CDR3 length equals 15 residues. The J segment lost 5 bases and the V segment lost 1 base, leaving 4 bases of the junction unmatched. The CDR3 coding sequence is TGTGCCAGCAGCCAAGCACTAGCGGGAGTGGACGAGCAGTACTTC. Protein product: CASSQALAGVDEQYF.

The chain uses TRBV6-1 and TRBJ2-7, with TRBD2 matching 7 bases. CDR1 and CDR2 (germline): MNHNS, SASEGT. Trimming cost V 6 bases and J 2 bases; bases outside gene matches: 7. The CDR3 covers 14 residues. The CDR3 sequence is CASRLGGGPYEQYF. CDR3 bases: TGTGCCAGCAGGTTGGGGGGAGGGCCCTACGAGCAGTACTTC.

This rearrangement joins TRBV7-8 to TRBJ2-1; a possible D gene is TRBD2 (5 bases). The germline V gene encodes CDR1 SGHVS and CDR2 FQNEAQ. The CDR3 extends over 17 amino acids. V lost 2 bases, J lost 0 bases, and 14 bases lay in between. CDR3 DNA sequence: TGTGCCAGCAGCTTAAAGGGAGCGGAGAGCTCCTACAATGAGCAGTTCTTC. Protein sequence: CASSLKGAESSYNEQFF.

The chain joins TRBV5-1 to TRBJ2-1; D ambiguous. Germline V gene lookup returns CDR1 SGHRS and CDR2 YFSETQ. Trimming removed 0 bases from V and 4 bases from J, with 2 bases in between. The CDR3 length is 12 residues. CDR3 in amino acids: CASSLVYNEQFF. Here the CDR3 DNA reads TGCGCCAGCAGCTTGGTATACAATGAGCAGTTCTTC. The whole variable domain, filled in from reference TRBV5-1 and TRBJ2-1, reads KAGVTQTPRYLIKTRGQQVTLSCSPISGHRSVSWYQQTPGQGLQFLFEYFSETQRNKGNFPGRFSGRQFSNSRSEMNVSTLELGDSALYLCASSLVYNEQFFGPGTRLTVL.

The CDR3 DNA sequence: TGTGCCAGCAGCTTACCCGACAGAGTACGCACTGAAGCTTTCTTT. Protein product: CASSLPDRVRTEAFF. This rearrangement joins TRBV5-4 to TRBJ1-1; D possibly corresponds to TRBD1 (5 bases). The germline V and J ends were trimmed by 2 bases and 4 bases, with 15 bases remaining between them. CDR3 length: 15 residues. Germline CDR1 SGHNT, CDR2 YYREEE (reference sequence).

This chain connects TRBV7-3 to TRBJ2-5; TRBD2 might be the D (7 bases). Germline CDR1 SGHTA, CDR2 FQGTGA. The CDR3 spans 16 residues. V shed 1 base and J shed 5 bases, with 17 bases lying between them. CDR3 in amino acids: CASSLKGGGLWETQYF. The CDR3 DNA is TGTGCCAGCAGCTTAAAGGGCGGGGGCCTCTGGGAGACCCAGTACTTC.

This clone was detected only once. The chain combines TRBV7-2 with TRBJ2-7, with TRBD1 identical over 7 bases. The CDR3 runs 13 residues. Trimming cost V 5 bases and J 2 bases; bases outside gene matches: 3. CDR1 and CDR2 from the germline V gene are SGHTA and FQGNSA. CDR3 sequence (DNA): TGTGCCAGCAGCCGGGACAGCCCCTACGAGCAGTACTTC. Protein sequence: CASSRDSPYEQYF.

The V and J genes are TRBV5-4 and TRBJ2-5; D is possibly TRBD2 (6 bases). Germline CDR1 SGHNT, CDR2 YYREEE (reference sequence). CDR3 length equals 13 residues. Trimming removed 5 bases from V and 6 bases from J, with 14 bases in between. CDR3 coding DNA: TGTGCCAGCAGACATTGGGGGGATCAGACCCAGTACTTC. It yields the protein CASRHWGDQTQYF.

The rearrangement joins TRBV7-8 to TRBJ2-2; TRBD1 aligns across 7 bases. V was clipped by 5 bases and J by 15 bases; unmatched bases: 9. The CDR3 is 12 amino acids. CDR1 is SGHVS, CDR2 FQNEAQ, per germline. The CDR3 DNA is TGTGCCAGCAGCCATAGGGGGCCGGATATGTTTTTT. Translation: CASSHRGPDMFF.

The chain joins TRBV28 to TRBJ1-2; D gene ambiguous. This CDR3 has 13 residues. In germline, CDR1 is MDHEN, CDR2 SYDVKM. Trimming shortened V by 5 bases and J by 2 bases, and 9 bases separated the two germline ends. CDR3 coding DNA: TGTGCCAGCAGTCGTAACAGCAACTATGGCTACACCTTC. Translation: CASSRNSNYGYTF.

This clone was found a few times. This chain uses TRBV7-9 with TRBJ2-3, with D perhaps matching TRBD2 (7 bases). The length of the CDR3 is 16 residues. The germline V gene encodes CDR1 SEHNR and CDR2 FQNEAQ (reference sequence). Between the trimmed V and J ends, which lost 7 bases and 0 bases, there was a span of 17 bases. CDR3 nucleotides: TGTGCCAGCACCCCGCCGGGGGGCCGTAGCACAGATACGCAGTATTTT. Its translation is CASTPPGGRSTDTQYF.

This chain connects TRBV18 to TRBJ1-3; D call uncertain. V gave up 6 bases and J gave up 0 bases, with 12 bases separating them. In germline, CDR1 is KGHSH, CDR2 LQKENI. The CDR3 has 15 amino acids. CDR3 nucleotide sequence: TGTGCCAGCTCTCATGACATGTTCTCTGGAAACACCATATATTTT. Protein sequence: CASSHDMFSGNTIYF.

The chain combines TRBV5-6 with TRBJ1-2, with D tentatively TRBD1 (6 bases). This CDR3 comprises 15 residues. Germline V lookup: CDR1 SGHDT, CDR2 YYEEEE. Trimming removed 4 bases from V and 3 bases from J, with 16 bases in between. The CDR3 region is CASSRGGGRDYGYTF. CDR3 bases: TGTGCCAGCAGCCGGGGTGGGGGCAGAGACTATGGCTACACCTTC.

The chain is built from TRBV28 and TRBJ2-3; TRBD2 matches at 12 bases. There are 15 residues in the CDR3. J was trimmed by 7 bases and V by 2 bases; bases with no gene match: 4. Germline values: CDR1 MDHEN, CDR2 SYDVKM. In DNA form, the CDR3 reads TGTGCCAGCAGTTTACTAGCGGGAGGGCAAAATACGCAGTATTTT. It codes for CASSLLAGGQNTQYF. The whole variable domain, remainder taken from reference TRBV28 and TRBJ2-3, is DVKVTQSSRYLVKRTGEKVFLECVQDMDHENMFWYRQDPGLGLRLIYFSYDVKMKEKGDIPEGYSVSREKKERFSLILESASTNQTSMYLCASSLLAGGQNTQYFGPGTRLTVL.

The chain has TRBV30 and TRBJ2-5; perhaps TRBD1 as D (6 bases). The DNA end lines up better with TRBJ2-7; the J call may be wrong. The CDR3 covers 13 residues. Germline V CDR1 and CDR2: GTSNPN, SVGIG (reference sequence). CDR3 in DNA: TGTGCCTGGGAGGGCTGGGGGCACGACGAGCAGTACTTC. Its translation is CAWEGWGHDEQYF.

V usage is TRBV19 and J usage is TRBJ1-5; D gene ambiguous. Germline V gene lookup returns CDR1 LNHDA and CDR2 SQIVND (reference sequence). Between the trimmed V and J ends, which lost 7 bases and 3 bases, there was a span of 13 bases. The CDR3 spans 14 residues. The CDR3 DNA reads as TGTGCCAGTACGAAGAGACAAACCAATCAGCCCCAGCATTTT. Its protein is CASTKRQTNQPQHF.

Remarks on this clone: The junction does not match germline at one end; this may be a read error. The chain employs TRBV7-7 and TRBJ2-2, with D perhaps matching TRBD1 (5 bases). CDR1 is SSHAT, CDR2 FNYEAQ, per germline (reference sequence). The CDR3 runs 13 residues. CDR3 DNA sequence: TGTGCTAGCAGCCTCAGGGTGGCCGGGGAGCTGTTTTTT. Translated: CASSLRVAGELFF.

The chain carries TRBV30 and TRBJ1-2, with TRBD1 identical over 8 bases. This CDR3 has 16 residues. Germline V CDR1 and CDR2: GTSNPN, SVGIG (reference sequence). Trimming took 0 bases from V and 4 from J; bases not matched to a gene: 10. In DNA, the CDR3 is TGTGCCTGGAGTGTAAGACAGGGGCCGATCCCCTATGGCTACACCTTC. As protein: CAWSVRQGPIPYGYTF.

The rearrangement uses TRBV5-1 and TRBJ2-7; 11 positions match TRBD1. In germline, CDR1 is SGHRS, CDR2 YFSETQ. The CDR3 totals 14 residues. V shed 4 bases and J 7 bases; nucleotides not matched to a gene: 7. The CDR3 region has the DNA TGCGCCAGCAGCGTGGACAGGGGGCTGCGAGAGCAGTACTTC. Translation: CASSVDRGLREQYF.

The chain has TRBV9 and TRBJ2-3; D may be TRBD2 (5 bases). Trimming removed 0 bases at V and 6 bases at J, with 17 bases between. The CDR3 spans 16 residues. Germline CDR1 is SGDLS and CDR2 is YYNGEE. CDR3 coding DNA: TGTGCCAGCAGCGTAGCGGGGAAACCACAACCGGATACGCAGTATTTT. Residues: CASSVAGKPQPDTQYF.